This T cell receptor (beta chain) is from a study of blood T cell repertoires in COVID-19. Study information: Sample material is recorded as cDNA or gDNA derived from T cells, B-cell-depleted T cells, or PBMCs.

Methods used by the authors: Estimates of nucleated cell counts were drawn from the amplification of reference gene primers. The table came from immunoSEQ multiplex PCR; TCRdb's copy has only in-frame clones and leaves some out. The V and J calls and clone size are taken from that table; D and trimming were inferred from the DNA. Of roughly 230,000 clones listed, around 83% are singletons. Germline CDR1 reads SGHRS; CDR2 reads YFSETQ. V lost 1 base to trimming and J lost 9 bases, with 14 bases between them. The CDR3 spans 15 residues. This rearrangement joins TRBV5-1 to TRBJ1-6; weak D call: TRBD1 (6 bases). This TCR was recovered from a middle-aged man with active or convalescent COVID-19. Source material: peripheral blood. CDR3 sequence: CASSLSGQSLSPLHF. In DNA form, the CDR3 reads TGCGCCAGCAGCTTGTCAGGACAGAGCCTTTCACCCCTCCACTTT.